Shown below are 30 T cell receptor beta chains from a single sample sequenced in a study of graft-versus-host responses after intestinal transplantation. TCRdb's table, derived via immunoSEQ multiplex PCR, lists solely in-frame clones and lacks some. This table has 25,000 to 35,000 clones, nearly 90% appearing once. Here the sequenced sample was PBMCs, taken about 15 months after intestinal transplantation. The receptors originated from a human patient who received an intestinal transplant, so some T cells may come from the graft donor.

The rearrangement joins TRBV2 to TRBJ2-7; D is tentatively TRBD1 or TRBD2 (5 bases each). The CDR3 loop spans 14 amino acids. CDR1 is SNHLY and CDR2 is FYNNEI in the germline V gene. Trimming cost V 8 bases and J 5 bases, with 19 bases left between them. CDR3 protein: CASLPKGRNHEQYF. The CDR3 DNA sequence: TGTGCCAGCCTACCAAAGGGACGGAATCACGAGCAGTACTTC.

The CDR3 is CASSPVRGANYGYTF. The CDR3 region has the DNA TGTGCCAGCTCACCGGTCAGGGGCGCGAACTATGGCTACACCTTC. This chain uses TRBV18 with TRBJ1-2; possibly TRBD1 for D (6 bases). V was cut by 3 bases and J by 2 bases, with 13 bases left in between. CDR3 size: 15 residues. The germline gives CDR1 KGHSH, CDR2 LQKENI.

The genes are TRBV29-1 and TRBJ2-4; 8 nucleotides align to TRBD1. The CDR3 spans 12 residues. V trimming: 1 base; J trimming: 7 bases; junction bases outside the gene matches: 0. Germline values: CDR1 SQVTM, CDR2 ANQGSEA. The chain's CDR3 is CSVEGTGNIQYF. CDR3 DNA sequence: TGCAGCGTTGAAGGGACAGGGAACATTCAGTACTTC.

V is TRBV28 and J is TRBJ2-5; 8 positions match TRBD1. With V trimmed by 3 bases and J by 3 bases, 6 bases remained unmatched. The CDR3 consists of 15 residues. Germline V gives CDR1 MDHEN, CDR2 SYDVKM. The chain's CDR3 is CASSFGQGAKETQYF. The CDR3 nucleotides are TGTGCCAGCAGTTTTGGTCAGGGGGCCAAAGAGACCCAGTACTTC.

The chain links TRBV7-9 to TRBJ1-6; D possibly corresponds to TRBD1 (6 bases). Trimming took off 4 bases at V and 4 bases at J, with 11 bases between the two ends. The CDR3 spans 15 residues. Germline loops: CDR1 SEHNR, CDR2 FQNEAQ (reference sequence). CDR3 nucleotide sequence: TGTGCCAGCAGCTCACCACAGGGTTATAATTCACCCCTCCACTTT. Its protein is CASSSPQGYNSPLHF.

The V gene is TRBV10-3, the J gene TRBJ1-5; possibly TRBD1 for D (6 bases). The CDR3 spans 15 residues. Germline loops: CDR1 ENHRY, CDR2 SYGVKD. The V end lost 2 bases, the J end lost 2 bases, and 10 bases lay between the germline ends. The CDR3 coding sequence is TGTGCCATCAGTGAGGGGAGACAGGGCAATCAGCCCCAGCATTTT. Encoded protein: CAISEGRQGNQPQHF.

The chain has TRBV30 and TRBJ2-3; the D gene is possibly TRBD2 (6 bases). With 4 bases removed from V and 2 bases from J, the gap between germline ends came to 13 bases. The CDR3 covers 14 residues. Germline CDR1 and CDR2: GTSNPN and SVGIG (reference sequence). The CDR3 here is CAWTVSGLTDTQYF. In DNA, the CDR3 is TGTGCCTGGACGGTTAGCGGACTCACAGATACGCAGTATTTT.

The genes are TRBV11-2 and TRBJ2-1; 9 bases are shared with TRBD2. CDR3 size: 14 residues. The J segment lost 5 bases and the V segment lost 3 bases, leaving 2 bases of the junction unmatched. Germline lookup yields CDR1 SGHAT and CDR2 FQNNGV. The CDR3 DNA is TGTGCCAGCAGCTTGACTAGCGGAGACAATGAGCAGTTCTTC. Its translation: CASSLTSGDNEQFF.

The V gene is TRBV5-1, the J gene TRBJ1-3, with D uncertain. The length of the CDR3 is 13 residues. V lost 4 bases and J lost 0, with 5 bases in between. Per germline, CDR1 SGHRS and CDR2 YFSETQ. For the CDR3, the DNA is TGCGCCAGCAGCCAAAGCTCTGGAAACACCATATATTTT. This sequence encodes CASSQSSGNTIYF.

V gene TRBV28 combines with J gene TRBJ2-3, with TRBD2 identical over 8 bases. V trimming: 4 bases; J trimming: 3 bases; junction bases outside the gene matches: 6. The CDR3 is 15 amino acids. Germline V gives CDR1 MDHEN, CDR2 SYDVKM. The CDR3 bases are TGTGCCAGCAGTTCGAGCGGGAGAGGAACAGATACGCAGTATTTT. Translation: CASSSSGRGTDTQYF.

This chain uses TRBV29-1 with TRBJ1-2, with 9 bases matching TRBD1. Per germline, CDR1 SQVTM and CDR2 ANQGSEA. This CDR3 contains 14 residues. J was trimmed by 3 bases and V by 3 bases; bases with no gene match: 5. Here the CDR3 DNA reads TGCAGCGTTGATAGTGGACAGGGGTACTATGGCTACACCTTC. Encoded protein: CSVDSGQGYYGYTF.

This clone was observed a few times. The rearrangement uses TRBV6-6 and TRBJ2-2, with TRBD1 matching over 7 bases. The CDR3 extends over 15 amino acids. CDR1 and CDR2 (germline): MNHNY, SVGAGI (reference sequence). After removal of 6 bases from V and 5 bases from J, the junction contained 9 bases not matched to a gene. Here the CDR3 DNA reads TGTGCCAGCAGGGCGTTGAGGGGGCGTACCGGGGAGCTGTTTTTT. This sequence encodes CASRALRGRTGELFF.

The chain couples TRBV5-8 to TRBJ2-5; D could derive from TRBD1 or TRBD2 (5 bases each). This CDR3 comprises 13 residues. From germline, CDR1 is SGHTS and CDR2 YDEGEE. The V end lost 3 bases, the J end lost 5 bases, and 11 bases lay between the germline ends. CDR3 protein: CASSWGIWETQYF. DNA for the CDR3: TGTGCCAGCAGCTGGGGGATCTGGGAGACCCAGTACTTC.

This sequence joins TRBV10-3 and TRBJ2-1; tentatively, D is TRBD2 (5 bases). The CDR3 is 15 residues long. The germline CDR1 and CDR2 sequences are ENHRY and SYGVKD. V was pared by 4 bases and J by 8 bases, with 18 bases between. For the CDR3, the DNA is TGTGCCATCAGTGGGTTAGCTCTGGGAGTACATGAGCAGTTCTTC. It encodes CAISGLALGVHEQFF.

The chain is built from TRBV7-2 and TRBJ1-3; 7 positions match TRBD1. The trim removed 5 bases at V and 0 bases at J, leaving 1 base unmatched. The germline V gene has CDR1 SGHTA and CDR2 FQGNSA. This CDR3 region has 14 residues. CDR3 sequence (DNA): TGTGCCAGCAGCAACAGGGGCTCTGGAAACACCATATATTTT. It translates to CASSNRGSGNTIYF. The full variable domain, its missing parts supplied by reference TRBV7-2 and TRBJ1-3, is GAGVSQSPSNKVTEKGKDVELRCDPISGHTALYWYRQSLGQGLEFLIYFQGNSAPDKSGLPSDRFSAERTGGSVSTLTIQRTQQEDSAVYLCASSNRGSGNTIYFGEGSWLTVV.

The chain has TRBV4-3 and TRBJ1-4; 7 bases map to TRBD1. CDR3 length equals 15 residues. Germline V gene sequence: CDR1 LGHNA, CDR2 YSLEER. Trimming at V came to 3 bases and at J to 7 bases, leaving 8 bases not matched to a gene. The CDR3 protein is CASSHYRGVGEKLFF. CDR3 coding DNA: TGCGCCAGCAGCCATTACAGGGGAGTGGGTGAAAAACTGTTTTTT.

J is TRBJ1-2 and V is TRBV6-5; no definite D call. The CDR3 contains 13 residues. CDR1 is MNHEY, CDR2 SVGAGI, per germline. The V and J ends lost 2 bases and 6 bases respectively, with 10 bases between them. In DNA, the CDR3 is TGTGCCAGCAGTTACAACAGAGAAGATGGCTACACCTTC. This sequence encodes CASSYNREDGYTF.

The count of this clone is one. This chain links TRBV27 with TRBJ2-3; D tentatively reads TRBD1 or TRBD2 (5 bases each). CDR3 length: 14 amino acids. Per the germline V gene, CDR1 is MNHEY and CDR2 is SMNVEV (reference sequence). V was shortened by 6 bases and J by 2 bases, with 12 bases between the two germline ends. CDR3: CASSPGPTTDTQYF. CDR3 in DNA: TGTGCCAGCAGCCCGGGACCTACCACAGATACGCAGTATTTT.

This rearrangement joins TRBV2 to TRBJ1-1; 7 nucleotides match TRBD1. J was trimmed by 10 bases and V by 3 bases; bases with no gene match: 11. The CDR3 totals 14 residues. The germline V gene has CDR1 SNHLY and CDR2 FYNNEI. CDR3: CASSDLDRVISAFF. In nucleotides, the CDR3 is TGTGCCAGCAGTGATCTAGACAGGGTAATTTCAGCTTTCTTT.

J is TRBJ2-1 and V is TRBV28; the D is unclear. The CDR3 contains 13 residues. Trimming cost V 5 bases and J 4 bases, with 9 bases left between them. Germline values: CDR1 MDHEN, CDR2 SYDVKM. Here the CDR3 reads CASSPAVYNEQFF. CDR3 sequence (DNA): TGTGCCAGCAGTCCGGCGGTATACAATGAGCAGTTCTTC. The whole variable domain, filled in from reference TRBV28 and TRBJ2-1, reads DVKVTQSSRYLVKRTGEKVFLECVQDMDHENMFWYRQDPGLGLRLIYFSYDVKMKEKGDIPEGYSVSREKKERFSLILESASTNQTSMYLCASSPAVYNEQFFGPGTRLTVL.

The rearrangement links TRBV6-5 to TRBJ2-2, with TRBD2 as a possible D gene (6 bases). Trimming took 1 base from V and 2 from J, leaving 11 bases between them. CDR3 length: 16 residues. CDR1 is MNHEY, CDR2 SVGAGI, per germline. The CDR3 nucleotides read TGTGCCAGCAGTTACTATGGAGGGATAAACACCGGGGAGCTGTTTTTT. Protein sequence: CASSYYGGINTGELFF.

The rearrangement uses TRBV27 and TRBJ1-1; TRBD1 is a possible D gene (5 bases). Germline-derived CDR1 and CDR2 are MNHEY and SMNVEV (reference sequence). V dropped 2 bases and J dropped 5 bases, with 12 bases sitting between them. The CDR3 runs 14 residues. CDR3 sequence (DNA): TGTGCCAGCAGTTTAGGCCCAGGGTGGACTGAAGCTTTCTTT. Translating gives CASSLGPGWTEAFF.

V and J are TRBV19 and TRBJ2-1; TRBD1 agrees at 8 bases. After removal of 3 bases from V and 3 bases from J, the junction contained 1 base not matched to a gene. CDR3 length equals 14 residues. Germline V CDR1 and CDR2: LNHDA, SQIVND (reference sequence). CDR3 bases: TGTGCCAGTAGTATGGGACAGGACTACAATGAGCAGTTCTTC. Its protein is CASSMGQDYNEQFF. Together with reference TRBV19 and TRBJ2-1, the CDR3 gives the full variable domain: DGGITQSPKYLFRKEGQNVTLSCEQNLNHDAMYWYRQDPGQGLRLIYYSQIVNDFQKGDIAEGYSVSREKKESFPLTVTSAQKNPTAFYLCASSMGQDYNEQFFGPGTRLTVL.

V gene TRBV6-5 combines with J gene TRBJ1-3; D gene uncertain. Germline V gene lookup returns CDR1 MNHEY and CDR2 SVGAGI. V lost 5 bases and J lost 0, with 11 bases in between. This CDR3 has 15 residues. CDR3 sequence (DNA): TGTGCCAGCAGTGTAGACGCTTCCTCTGGAAACACCATATATTTT. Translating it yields CASSVDASSGNTIYF.

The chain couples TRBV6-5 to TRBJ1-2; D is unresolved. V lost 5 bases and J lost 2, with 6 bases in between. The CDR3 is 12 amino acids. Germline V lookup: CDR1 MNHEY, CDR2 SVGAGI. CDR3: CASSPGNYGYTF. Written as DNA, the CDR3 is TGTGCCAGCAGTCCCGGGAACTATGGCTACACCTTC.

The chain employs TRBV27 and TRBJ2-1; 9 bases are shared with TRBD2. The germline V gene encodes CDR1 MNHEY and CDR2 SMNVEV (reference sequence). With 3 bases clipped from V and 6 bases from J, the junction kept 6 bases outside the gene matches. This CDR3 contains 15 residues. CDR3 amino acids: CASSLERGDFNEQFF. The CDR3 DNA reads TGTGCCAGCAGTTTGGAGCGGGGGGATTTCAATGAGCAGTTCTTC.

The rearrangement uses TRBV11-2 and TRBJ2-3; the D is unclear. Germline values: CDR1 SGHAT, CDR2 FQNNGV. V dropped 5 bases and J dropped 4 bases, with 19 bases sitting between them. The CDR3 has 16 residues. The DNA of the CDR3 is TGTGCCAGCAGCCCCGCGCGACTTATCGCCGCAGATACGCAGTATTTT. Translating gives CASSPARLIAADTQYF.

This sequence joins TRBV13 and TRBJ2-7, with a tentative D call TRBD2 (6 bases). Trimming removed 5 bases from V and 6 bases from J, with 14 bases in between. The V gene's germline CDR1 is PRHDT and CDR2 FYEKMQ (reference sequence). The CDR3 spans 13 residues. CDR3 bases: TGTGCCAGCAGCGCCCCTCAGGGAGGCGAGCAGTACTTC. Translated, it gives CASSAPQGGEQYF.

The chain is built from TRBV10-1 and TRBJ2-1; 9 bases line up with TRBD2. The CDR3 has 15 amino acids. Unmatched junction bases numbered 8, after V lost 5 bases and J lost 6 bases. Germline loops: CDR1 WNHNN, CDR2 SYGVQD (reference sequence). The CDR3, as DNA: TGCGCCAGCAGTAGCGGGAGGCTACGAACCAATGAGCAGTTCTTC. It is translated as CASSSGRLRTNEQFF.

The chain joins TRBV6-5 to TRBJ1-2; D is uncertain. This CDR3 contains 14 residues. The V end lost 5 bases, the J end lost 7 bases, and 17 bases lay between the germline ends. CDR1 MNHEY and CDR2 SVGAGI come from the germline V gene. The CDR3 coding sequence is TGTGCCAGCAGTGAAGGTTCGGGGATAGGTGGCTACACCTTC. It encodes CASSEGSGIGGYTF.